This T cell receptor beta chain was sequenced in a study of blood T cell repertoires in COVID-19. About the study: From T cells, B-cell-depleted T cells, or PBMCs came the material, which was cDNA or gDNA.

This clone came up once. The repertoire was sequenced with immunoSEQ multiplex PCR; TCRdb's copy has only in-frame clones and lacks some. The table shows about 87,000 clones, with over 75% occurring only once. Losses at the gene ends were 6 bases for V and 2 bases for J; bases not matched to a gene: 5. Germline V gene data show CDR1 as SGHKS and CDR2 as YYEKEE (reference sequence). There are 14 residues in the CDR3. The J gene is TRBJ2-3, the V gene TRBV5-5; 8 nucleotides match TRBD1. This sequence was found in a woman aged 70-85 years with acute or convalescent COVID-19. The material sequenced was peripheral blood. The CDR3, as DNA: TGTGCCAGCACCCGGACAGGGATCACAGATACGCAGTATTTT. Translating gives CASTRTGITDTQYF.